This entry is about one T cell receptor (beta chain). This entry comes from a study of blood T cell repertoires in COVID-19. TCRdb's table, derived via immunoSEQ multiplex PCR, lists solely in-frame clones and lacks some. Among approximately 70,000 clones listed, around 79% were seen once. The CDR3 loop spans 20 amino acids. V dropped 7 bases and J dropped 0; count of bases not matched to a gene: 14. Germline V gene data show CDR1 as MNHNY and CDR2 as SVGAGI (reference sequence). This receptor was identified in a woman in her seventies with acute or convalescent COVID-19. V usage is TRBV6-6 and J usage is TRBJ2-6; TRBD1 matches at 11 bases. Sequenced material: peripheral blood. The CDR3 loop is CASIRTGGGFWASGANVLTF. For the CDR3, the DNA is TGTGCCAGCATTCGGACAGGGGGCGGGTTTTGGGCCTCTGGGGCCAACGTCCTGACTTTC.